The 2 T cell receptor beta chains presented below share a single source sample, sequenced in a study of T cells in Graves' hyperthyroidism and ophthalmopathy. What was amplified from RNA transcripts were TCR beta CDR3 regions. The HTBI primer set was used in a first-round RT-PCR of the TCR CDR3. TCRdb used MiXCR to reprocess the multiplex PCR reads, holding one entry per CDR3 protein. The repertoire holds fewer than 400,000 distinct CDR3 sequences, with 15% to 18% as singletons. Sequencing was done on a sample of blood. The receptors come from a woman between 18 and 30 years old with Graves' hyperthyroidism that later progressed to Graves' ophthalmopathy.

The chain uses TRBV28 and TRBJ1-1; weak D call: TRBD1 (5 bases). The CDR3 length is 20 residues. Germline V gene lookup returns CDR1 MDHEN and CDR2 SYDVKM. Trimming pared 0 bases from V and 3 bases from J, leaving 26 bases between. The CDR3 protein is CASSLWGGDREEGEDTEAFF. In DNA form, the CDR3 reads TGTGCCAGCAGTTTATGGGGGGGGGACCGGGAGGAGGGAGAAGACACTGAAGCTTTCTTT. The full variable domain, rest sourced from reference TRBV28 and TRBJ1-1, is DVKVTQSSRYLVKRTGEKVFLECVQDMDHENMFWYRQDPGLGLRLIYFSYDVKMKEKGDIPEGYSVSREKKERFSLILESASTNQTSMYLCASSLWGGDREEGEDTEAFFGQGTRLTVV.

The rearrangement joins TRBV29-1 to TRBJ2-5, with D perhaps TRBD2 (5 bases). CDR3 size: 13 residues. Germline CDR1 reads SQVTM; CDR2 reads ANQGSEA. Trimming removed 4 bases at V and 6 bases at J, with 15 bases between. The CDR3 region is CSVGGQDGKTQYF. CDR3 bases: TGCAGCGTTGGAGGTCAGGACGGGAAGACCCAGTACTTC.